These 3 T cell receptor beta chains were all obtained from the same sample, sequenced in a study of blood T cell repertoires in COVID-19. Repertoires were generated with immunoSEQ multiplex PCR, while TCRdb's copy carries only in-frame clones and drops some. The sample includes 130,000 to 150,000 clones, approximately 90% of them seen just once. Specimen: peripheral blood. These receptors all come from a woman between 50 and 59 years old with active or convalescent COVID-19.

This clone has just one count. This chain uses TRBV5-1 with TRBJ2-7; D might be TRBD1 (5 bases). The CDR3 runs to 16 residues. The V gene's germline CDR1 is SGHRS and CDR2 YFSETQ. V lost 4 bases to trimming and J lost 0 bases, with 17 bases between them. CDR3 sequence: CASSPLTEVTSYEQYF. The DNA for the CDR3 is TGCGCCAGCAGCCCGCTGACAGAGGTTACCTCCTACGAGCAGTACTTC.

The chain is built from TRBV6-5 and TRBJ2-2; 9 bases fit TRBD2. J gave up 4 bases and V 6 bases, and 6 bases lay outside the gene matches. Germline CDR1 and CDR2: MNHEY and SVGAGI. The CDR3 loop spans 15 amino acids. The CDR3 DNA reads TGTGCCAGCAGGCTAGCGGGATTAGGCACCGGGGAGCTGTTTTTT. This encodes CASRLAGLGTGELFF.

The chain couples TRBV7-9 to TRBJ2-1; 10 bases agree with TRBD2. V was pared by 5 bases and J by 6 bases, with 7 bases of the junction left unmatched. CDR3 length: 15 amino acids. Germline CDR1 is SEHNR and CDR2 is FQNEAQ (reference sequence). The CDR3 region has the DNA TGTGCCAGCAGCATTAGCGGGGGGCTCGGCAATGAGCAGTTCTTC. It is translated as CASSISGGLGNEQFF.